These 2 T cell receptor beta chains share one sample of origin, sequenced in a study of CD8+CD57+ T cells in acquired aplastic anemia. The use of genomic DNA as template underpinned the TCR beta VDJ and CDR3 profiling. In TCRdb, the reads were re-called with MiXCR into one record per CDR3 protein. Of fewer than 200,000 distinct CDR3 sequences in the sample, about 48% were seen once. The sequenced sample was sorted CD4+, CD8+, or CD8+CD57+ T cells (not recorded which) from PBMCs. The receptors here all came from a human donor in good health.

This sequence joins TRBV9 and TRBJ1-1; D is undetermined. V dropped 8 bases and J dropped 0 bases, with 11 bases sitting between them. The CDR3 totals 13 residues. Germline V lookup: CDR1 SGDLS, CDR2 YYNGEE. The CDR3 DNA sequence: TGTGCCAGTCAAGGAGGCATGAACACTGAAGCTTTCTTT. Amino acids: CASQGGMNTEAFF.

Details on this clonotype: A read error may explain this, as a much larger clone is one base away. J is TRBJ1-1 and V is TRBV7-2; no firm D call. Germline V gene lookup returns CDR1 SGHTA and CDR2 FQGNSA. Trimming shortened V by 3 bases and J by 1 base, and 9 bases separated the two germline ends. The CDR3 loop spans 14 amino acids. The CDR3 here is CASSFVAGNTEAFF. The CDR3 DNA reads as TGTGCCAGCAGCTTCGTCGCGGGGAACACTGAAGCTTTCTTT.